This T cell receptor beta chain was recorded in a study of graft-versus-host responses after intestinal transplantation. For the study at large: Multivisceral, liver-intestinal, or isolated intestinal grafts went to recipients. Every recipient underwent anti-thymocyte globulin induction, then tacrolimus and steroids for 2 to 3 years. Study observations and caveats: Peak circulating GvH clone levels tracked with early post-transplant HvG declines. Clonal ratios of graft-versus-host to host-versus-graft in allografts were high for patients exhibiting graft-donor T cell macrochimerism.

Per germline, CDR1 LNHDA and CDR2 SQIVND (reference sequence). Between the trimmed V and J ends, which lost 1 base and 0 bases, there was a span of 13 bases. The CDR3 is made up of 16 amino acids. A note on this clone: Its target is unknown.

Produced via immunoSEQ multiplex PCR; TCRdb's table is partial and in-frame only. The sample carries some 90,000 clones, approximately 90% recorded once. Source: unstimulated CD8+ T cells sorted from spleen or lymph node cells, taken before transplant. The origin of this receptor is a human donor who was the organ donor for an intestinal transplant. The rearrangement links TRBV19 to TRBJ2-7, with D possibly TRBD2 on 5 matching bases. CDR3 bases: TGTGCCAGTAGTATAGGAAGCGGTCTTTTCTCCTACGAGCAGTACTTC. It translates to CASSIGSGLFSYEQYF.